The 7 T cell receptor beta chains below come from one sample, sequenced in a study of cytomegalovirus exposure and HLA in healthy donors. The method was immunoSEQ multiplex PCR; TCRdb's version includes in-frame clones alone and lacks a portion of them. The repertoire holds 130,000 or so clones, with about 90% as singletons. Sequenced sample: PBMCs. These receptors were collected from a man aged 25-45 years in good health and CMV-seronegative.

CDR3 nucleotides: TGTGCCAGCAGTGAAGTAGGGGGAAACAATCAGCCCCAGCATTTT. This encodes CASSEVGGNNQPQHF. The chain is built from TRBV6-1 and TRBJ1-5, with D possibly being TRBD1 (6 bases). Trimming took 1 base from V and 3 from J, leaving 10 bases between them. Germline lookup yields CDR1 MNHNS and CDR2 SASEGT. The CDR3 has 15 residues.

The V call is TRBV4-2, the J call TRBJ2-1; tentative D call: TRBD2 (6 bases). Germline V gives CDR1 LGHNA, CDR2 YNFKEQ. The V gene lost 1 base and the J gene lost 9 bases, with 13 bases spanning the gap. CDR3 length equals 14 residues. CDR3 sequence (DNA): TGTGCCAGCAGCCAAGCCGGGCGGGGAAGTGAGCAGTTCTTC. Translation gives CASSQAGRGSEQFF.

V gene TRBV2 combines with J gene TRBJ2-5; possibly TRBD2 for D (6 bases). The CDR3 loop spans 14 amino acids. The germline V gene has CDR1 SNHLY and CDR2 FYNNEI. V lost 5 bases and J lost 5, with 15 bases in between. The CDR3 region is CASSLRLEGETQYF. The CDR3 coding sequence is TGTGCCAGCAGTTTAAGACTAGAAGGCGAGACCCAGTACTTC.

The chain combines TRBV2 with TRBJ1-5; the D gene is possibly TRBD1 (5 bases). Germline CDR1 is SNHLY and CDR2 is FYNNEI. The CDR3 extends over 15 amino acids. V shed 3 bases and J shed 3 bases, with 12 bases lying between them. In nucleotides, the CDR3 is TGTGCCAGCAGTGAGGGGACTCACACCAATCAGCCCCAGCATTTT. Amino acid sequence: CASSEGTHTNQPQHF.

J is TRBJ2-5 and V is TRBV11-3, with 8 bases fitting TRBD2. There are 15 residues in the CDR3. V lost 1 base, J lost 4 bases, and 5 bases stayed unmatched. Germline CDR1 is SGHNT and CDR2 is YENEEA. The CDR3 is CASSLGAGGPETQYF. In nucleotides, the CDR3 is TGTGCCAGCAGCTTAGGGGCGGGGGGCCCAGAGACCCAGTACTTC.

Here the CDR3 DNA reads TGCAGCGTTGAAACCGGGACAGGATGGTTTGGCTACACCTTC. This translates into CSVETGTGWFGYTF. The rearrangement joins TRBV29-1 to TRBJ1-2, with TRBD1 identical over 8 bases. Germline V gene sequence: CDR1 SQVTM, CDR2 ANQGSEA. Trimming at V came to 2 bases and at J to 7 bases, leaving 9 bases not matched to a gene. The CDR3 is made up of 14 amino acids.

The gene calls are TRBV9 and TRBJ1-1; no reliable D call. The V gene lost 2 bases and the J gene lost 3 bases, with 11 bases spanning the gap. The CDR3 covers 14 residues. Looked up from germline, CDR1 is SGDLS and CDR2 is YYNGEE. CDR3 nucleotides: TGTGCCAGCAGCGTGAACACAGAGCACACTGAAGCTTTCTTT. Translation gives CASSVNTEHTEAFF. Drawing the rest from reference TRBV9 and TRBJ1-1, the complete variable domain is DSGVTQTPKHLITATGQRVTLRCSPRSGDLSVYWYQQSLDQGLQFLIQYYNGEERAKGNILERFSAQQFPDLHSELNLSSLELGDSALYFCASSVNTEHTEAFFGQGTRLTVV.